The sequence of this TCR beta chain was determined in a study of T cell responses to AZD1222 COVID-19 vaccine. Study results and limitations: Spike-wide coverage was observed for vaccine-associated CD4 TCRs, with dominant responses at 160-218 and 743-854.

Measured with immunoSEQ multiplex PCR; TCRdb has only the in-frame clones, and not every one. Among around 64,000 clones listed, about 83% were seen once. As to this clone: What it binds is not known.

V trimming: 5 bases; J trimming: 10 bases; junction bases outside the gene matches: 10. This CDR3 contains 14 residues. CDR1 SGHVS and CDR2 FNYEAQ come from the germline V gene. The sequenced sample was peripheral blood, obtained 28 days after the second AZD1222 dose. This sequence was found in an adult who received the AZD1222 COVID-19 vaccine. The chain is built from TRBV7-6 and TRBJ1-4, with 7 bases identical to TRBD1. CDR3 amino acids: CASSLTGDSGKLFF. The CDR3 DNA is TGTGCCAGCAGCCTTACAGGGGACTCGGGAAAACTGTTTTTT.